The present entry profiles one TCR beta chain with its context. Its antigen is not identified. The entry originates in a study of shared clonotypes between healthy human individuals. Broader study findings: In having few donors, the study represented limited genetic and exposure-history diversity.

Germline assignment: CDR1 KGHSH and CDR2 LQKENI. The CDR3 consists of 16 residues. Trimming shortened V by 1 base and J by 5 bases, and 14 bases separated the two germline ends. Samples underwent the assay at deep level. Generated by immunoSEQ multiplex PCR, the TCRdb table keeps only in-frame clones and is missing some. The table shows roughly 760,000 clones, with 74% occurring only once. The clonotype originates from a young woman in good health. What was sequenced was memory CD4+ T cells sorted from blood. The sample's subset: CD45RA-negative fraction. The chain couples TRBV18 to TRBJ1-4; no firm D call. CDR3 sequence (DNA): TGTGCCAGCTCACCACAAGACCGGGCCACAAATGAAAAACTGTTTTTT. Translated, it gives CASSPQDRATNEKLFF.